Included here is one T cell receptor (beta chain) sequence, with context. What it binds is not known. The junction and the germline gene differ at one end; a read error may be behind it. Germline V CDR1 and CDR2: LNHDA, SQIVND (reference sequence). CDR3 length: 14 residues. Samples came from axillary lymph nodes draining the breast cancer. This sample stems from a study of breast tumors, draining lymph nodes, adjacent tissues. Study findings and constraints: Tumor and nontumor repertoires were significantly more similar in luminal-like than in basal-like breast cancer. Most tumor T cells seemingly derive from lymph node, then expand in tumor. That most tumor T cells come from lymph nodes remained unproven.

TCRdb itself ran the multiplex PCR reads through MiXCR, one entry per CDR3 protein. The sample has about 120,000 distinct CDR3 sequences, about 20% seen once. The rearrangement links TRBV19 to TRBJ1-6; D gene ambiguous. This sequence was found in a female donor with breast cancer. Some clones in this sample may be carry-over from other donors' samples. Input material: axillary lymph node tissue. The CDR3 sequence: CASSLAVHNPPLHF. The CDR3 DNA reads TGTGCCAGTAGTTTGGCGGTGCATAATCCACCCCTCCACTTT.